These 9 T cell receptor beta chains originate from one sample sequenced in a study of T cell responses to AZD1222 COVID-19 vaccine. The method was immunoSEQ multiplex PCR; TCRdb's version includes in-frame clones alone and lacks a portion of them. The table has tens of thousands of clones, just over 90% seen once. This sample comprised peripheral blood, obtained 28 days after the second AZD1222 dose. The receptors here all came from an adult who received the AZD1222 COVID-19 vaccine.

V is TRBV14 and J is TRBJ2-2; D is tentatively TRBD1 or TRBD2 (5 bases each). There are 14 residues in the CDR3. Germline V gene data show CDR1 as SGHDN and CDR2 as FVKESK. The germline V and J ends were trimmed by 3 bases and 4 bases, with 9 bases remaining between them. The CDR3 DNA is TGTGCCAGCAGCCAGAACGGGGCCACCGGGGAGCTGTTTTTT. It translates to CASSQNGATGELFF.

The chain carries TRBV11-1 and TRBJ2-5; 7 nucleotides match TRBD2. The junction had 8 bases not matched to a gene; V was cut back by 5 bases and J by 5 bases. Per germline, CDR1 SGHAT and CDR2 FQDESV (reference sequence). The CDR3 is made up of 14 amino acids. The CDR3 loop reads CASSPSTGRETQYF. CDR3 DNA sequence: TGTGCCAGCAGCCCCTCAACCGGGAGGGAGACCCAGTACTTC.

The chain is built from TRBV6-5 and TRBJ1-4, with D uncertain. Looked up from germline, CDR1 is MNHEY and CDR2 is SVGAGI. V lost 0 bases, J lost 5 bases, and 7 bases lay in between. CDR3 length: 14 residues. The CDR3 region has the DNA TGTGCCAGCAGTTACTCGTTGTCAAATGAAAAACTGTTTTTT. Translating gives CASSYSLSNEKLFF.

The rearrangement links TRBV6-5 to TRBJ1-5, with D uncertain. This CDR3 spans 12 amino acids. V was cut by 6 bases and J by 5 bases, with 8 bases left in between. Germline lookup yields CDR1 MNHEY and CDR2 SVGAGI. CDR3 protein: CASSLGYQPQHF. The CDR3 DNA reads TGTGCCAGCAGCCTCGGGTATCAGCCCCAGCATTTT.

The chain carries TRBV6-5 and TRBJ1-3; D gene unclear. V shed 5 bases and J shed 1 base, with 12 bases lying between them. Per germline, CDR1 MNHEY and CDR2 SVGAGI. The CDR3 extends over 15 amino acids. CDR3 in DNA: TGTGCCAGCAGTCGACCGACTGGTTCTGGAAACACCATATATTTT. This gives the protein CASSRPTGSGNTIYF.

The rearrangement links TRBV7-3 to TRBJ2-3, with unresolved D. Germline V gene data show CDR1 as SGHTA and CDR2 as FQGTGA. Trimming pared 5 bases from V and 3 bases from J, leaving 15 bases between. This CDR3 contains 15 residues. Here the CDR3 reads CASSLSGGVTDTQYF. Written as DNA, the CDR3 is TGTGCCAGCAGCCTGTCCGGTGGGGTTACAGATACGCAGTATTTT. Full variable domain (remainder filled in from reference TRBV7-3 and TRBJ2-3): GAGVSQTPSNKVTEKGKYVELRCDPISGHTALYWYRQSLGQGPEFLIYFQGTGAADDSGLPNDRFFAVRPEGSVSTLKIQRTERGDSAVYLCASSLSGGVTDTQYFGPGTRLTVL.

This chain joins TRBV3-1 (or the pseudogene TRBV3-2) and TRBJ2-7; weak D call: TRBD1 (6 bases). Germline lookup yields CDR1 LGHDT and CDR2 YNNKEL (reference sequence). Trimming took off 0 bases at V and 5 bases at J, with 14 bases between the two ends. This CDR3 is built from 15 residues. Written as DNA, the CDR3 is TGTGCCAGCAGCCAAGAGAGCGGCAGGGGACACGAGCAGTACTTC. Its protein is CASSQESGRGHEQYF.

The gene calls are TRBV7-9 and TRBJ2-1, with 7 bases aligning to TRBD1. The CDR3 consists of 14 residues. With V trimmed by 3 bases and J by 11 bases, 10 bases remained unmatched. CDR1 and CDR2 (germline): SEHNR, FQNEAQ (reference sequence). In DNA, the CDR3 is TGTGCCAGCAGCTTCCCCGGGACAGAAGATCAGCAGTTCTTC. This gives the protein CASSFPGTEDQQFF.

This clone was found once. The rearrangement links TRBV25-1 to TRBJ2-3, with 7 bases aligning to TRBD2. Germline CDR1 reads MGHDK; CDR2 reads SYGVNS. The CDR3 loop spans 15 amino acids. The ends lost 1 base at V and 1 base at J; junction bases unmatched: 2. The CDR3 DNA sequence: TGTGCCAGCAGTGAATTGGGGGGGGGCACAGATACGCAGTATTTT. It yields the protein CASSELGGGTDTQYF.